The 14 T cell receptor beta chains presented below share a single source sample, sequenced in a study of cytomegalovirus exposure and HLA in healthy donors. Produced via immunoSEQ multiplex PCR; TCRdb's table is partial and in-frame only. The table shows over 200,000 clones, with roughly 84% occurring only once. Material for sequencing was PBMCs. These receptors originate from a young woman in good health and CMV-seropositive.

DNA of the CDR3: TGCGCCAGCAGCCCGGGAACGGGACAGACCAATCAGCCCCAGCATTTT. Encoded protein: CASSPGTGQTNQPQHF. The chain has TRBV5-1 and TRBJ1-5; TRBD1 matches 7 bases. This CDR3 comprises 16 residues. CDR1 is SGHRS, CDR2 YFSETQ, per germline. V shed 4 bases and J 3 bases; nucleotides not matched to a gene: 10. The entire variable domain, with the rest obtained from reference TRBV5-1 and TRBJ1-5, is as follows: KAGVTQTPRYLIKTRGQQVTLSCSPISGHRSVSWYQQTPGQGLQFLFEYFSETQRNKGNFPGRFSGRQFSNSRSEMNVSTLELGDSALYLCASSPGTGQTNQPQHFGDGTRLSIL.

This clone has more than one count but fewer than ten. The J gene is TRBJ1-2, the V gene TRBV5-1, with TRBD1 matching over 9 bases. This CDR3 is 14 amino acids long. V was clipped by 4 bases and J by 4 bases; unmatched bases: 5. Germline V lookup: CDR1 SGHRS, CDR2 YFSETQ. The CDR3 nucleotides read TGCGCCAGCAGCCTAGGACAGGGGTCCTATGGCTACACCTTC. Protein sequence: CASSLGQGSYGYTF.

This sequence joins TRBV12-2 and TRBJ1-2. TRBV12-2 is classified as a pseudogene. This CDR3 is 15 amino acids long. The CDR3 nucleotides read TGTGCAAGTCGCTTTACCAGGACTACAAACTATGGCTACACCTTC. This gives the protein CASRFTRTTNYGYTF.

Turning to this clone: In the same sample, other DNA sequences code for this CDR3. V usage is TRBV7-8 and J usage is TRBJ2-7; TRBD2 matches 7 bases. This CDR3 has 15 amino acids. From germline, CDR1 is SGHVS and CDR2 FQNEAQ. Trimming at V came to 1 base and at J to 0 bases, leaving 3 bases not matched to a gene. The CDR3 bases are TGTGCCAGCAGCTTAGGTAGCGGGCCCTCCTACGAGCAGTACTTC. This codes for CASSLGSGPSYEQYF.

This clone came up a few times. The chain is built from TRBV11-2 and TRBJ2-1; maybe TRBD2 (6 bases). Germline V CDR1 and CDR2: SGHAT, FQNNGV. V was cut by 4 bases and J by 6 bases, with 16 bases left in between. The CDR3 contains 15 residues. The CDR3 DNA reads as TGTGCCAGCAGCTCCCTACGAGGGACTCCCAATGAGCAGTTCTTC. Amino acid sequence: CASSSLRGTPNEQFF.

This rearrangement joins TRBV28 to TRBJ2-7, with TRBD1 identical over 7 bases. V trimming: 6 bases; J trimming: 1 base; junction bases outside the gene matches: 6. Germline lookup yields CDR1 MDHEN and CDR2 SYDVKM. The CDR3 is made up of 14 amino acids. CDR3 sequence: CASRTGTDSYEQYF. The CDR3 DNA is TGTGCCAGCAGAACCGGGACAGATTCCTACGAGCAGTACTTC.

The rearrangement links TRBV19 to TRBJ1-1; D is ambiguous. This CDR3 comprises 16 residues. Between the trimmed V and J ends, which lost 1 base and 2 bases, there was a span of 14 bases. CDR1 and CDR2 from the germline V gene are LNHDA and SQIVND (reference sequence). CDR3 residues: CASSIGLEGLNTEAFF. For the CDR3, the DNA is TGTGCCAGTAGTATAGGATTAGAGGGTCTAAACACTGAAGCTTTCTTT.

The chain carries TRBV5-1 and TRBJ2-5; TRBD2 matches 9 bases. The germline V gene has CDR1 SGHRS and CDR2 YFSETQ. Trimming took 1 base from V and 4 from J; bases not matched to a gene: 2. This CDR3 contains 14 residues. For the CDR3, the DNA is TGCGCCAGCAGCTTGAGTAGCGGGAGAGAGACCCAGTACTTC. This codes for CASSLSSGRETQYF. The whole variable domain, remainder taken from reference TRBV5-1 and TRBJ2-5, is KAGVTQTPRYLIKTRGQQVTLSCSPISGHRSVSWYQQTPGQGLQFLFEYFSETQRNKGNFPGRFSGRQFSNSRSEMNVSTLELGDSALYLCASSLSSGRETQYFGPGTRLLVL.

The J gene is TRBJ1-5, the V gene TRBV6-5, with TRBD1 as a possible D gene (6 bases). Germline values: CDR1 MNHEY, CDR2 SVGAGI. The germline V and J ends were trimmed by 6 bases and 4 bases, with 13 bases remaining between them. The CDR3 is 14 residues long. As DNA, the CDR3 is TGTGCCAGCAGCCTCGGACAGCGGAATCAGCCCCAGCATTTT. It is translated as CASSLGQRNQPQHF.

The V gene is TRBV7-9, the J gene TRBJ1-5, with D possibly matching TRBD1 (6 bases). CDR1 SEHNR and CDR2 FQNEAQ come from the germline V gene (reference sequence). The CDR3 spans 16 residues. The ends were cut back, 5 bases at V and 1 base at J, with 15 bases in the middle. The chain's CDR3 is CASSPRTDVSNQPQHF. In nucleotides, the CDR3 is TGTGCCAGCAGCCCTAGGACAGATGTGAGCAATCAGCCCCAGCATTTT.

There are a few counts of this clone. V is TRBV6-1 and J is TRBJ1-2, with D perhaps matching TRBD1 (5 bases). The CDR3 runs to 12 residues. Germline CDR1 reads MNHNS; CDR2 reads SASEGT. V dropped 0 bases and J dropped 12 bases, with 11 bases sitting between them. The chain's CDR3 is CASSEANRFDTF. DNA for the CDR3: TGTGCCAGCAGTGAAGCGAACAGGTTCGACACCTTC.

V is TRBV7-3 and J is TRBJ2-7; D is perhaps TRBD2 (5 bases). Germline assignment: CDR1 SGHTA and CDR2 FQGTGA. The CDR3 totals 13 residues. The ends were cut back, 0 bases at V and 5 bases at J, with 8 bases in the middle. In nucleotides, the CDR3 is TGTGCCAGCAGCTTAACTAGCGCCCACGAGCAGTACTTC. It encodes CASSLTSAHEQYF.

This rearrangement joins TRBV6-6 to TRBJ1-2, with TRBD1 as a possible D gene (6 bases). The CDR3 extends over 12 amino acids. Germline V gene sequence: CDR1 MNHNY, CDR2 SVGAGI (reference sequence). Trimming pared 4 bases from V and 8 bases from J, leaving 11 bases between. CDR3 in amino acids: CASSSTGLGYTF. The CDR3 DNA reads TGTGCCAGCAGTTCGACAGGACTGGGCTACACCTTC.

The V and J genes are TRBV5-1 and TRBJ2-3, with D possibly matching TRBD2 (5 bases). Germline V gene sequence: CDR1 SGHRS, CDR2 YFSETQ. With 4 bases removed from V and 5 bases from J, the gap between germline ends came to 14 bases. There are 14 residues in the CDR3. The CDR3: CASSLERTLDTQYF. The CDR3 coding sequence is TGCGCCAGCAGCCTTGAGCGGACCTTAGATACGCAGTATTTT.